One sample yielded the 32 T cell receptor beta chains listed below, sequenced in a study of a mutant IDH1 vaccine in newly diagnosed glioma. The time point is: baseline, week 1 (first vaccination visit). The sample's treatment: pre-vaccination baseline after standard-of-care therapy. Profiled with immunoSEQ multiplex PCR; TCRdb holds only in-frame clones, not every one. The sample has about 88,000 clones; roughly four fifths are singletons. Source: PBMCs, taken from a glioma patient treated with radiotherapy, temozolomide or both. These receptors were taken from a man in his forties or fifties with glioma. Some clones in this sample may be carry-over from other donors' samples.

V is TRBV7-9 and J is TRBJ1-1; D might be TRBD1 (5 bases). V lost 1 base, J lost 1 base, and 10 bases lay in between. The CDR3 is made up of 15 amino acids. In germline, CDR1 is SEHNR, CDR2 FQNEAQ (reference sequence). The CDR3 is CASSLESGQNTEAFF. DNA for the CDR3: TGTGCCAGCAGCTTAGAGTCCGGACAGAACACTGAAGCTTTCTTT. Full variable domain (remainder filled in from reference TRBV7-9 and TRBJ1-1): DTGVSQNPRHKITKRGQNVTFRCDPISEHNRLYWYRQTLGQGPEFLTYFQNEAQLEKSRLLSDRFSAERPKGSFSTLEIQRTEQGDSAMYLCASSLESGQNTEAFFGQGTRLTVV.

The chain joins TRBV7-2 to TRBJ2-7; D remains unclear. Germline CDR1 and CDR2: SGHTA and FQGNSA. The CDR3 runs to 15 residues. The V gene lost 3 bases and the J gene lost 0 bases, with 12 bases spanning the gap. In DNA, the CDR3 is TGTGCCAGCAGCTTCCAGGACCAAAGCTCCTACGAGCAGTACTTC. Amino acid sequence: CASSFQDQSSYEQYF.

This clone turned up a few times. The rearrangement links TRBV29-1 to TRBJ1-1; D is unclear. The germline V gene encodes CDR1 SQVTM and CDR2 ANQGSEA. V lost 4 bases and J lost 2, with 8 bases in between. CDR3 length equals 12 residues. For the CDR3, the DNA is TGCAGCGTTGCGGATGGTAACACTGAAGCTTTCTTT. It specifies CSVADGNTEAFF.

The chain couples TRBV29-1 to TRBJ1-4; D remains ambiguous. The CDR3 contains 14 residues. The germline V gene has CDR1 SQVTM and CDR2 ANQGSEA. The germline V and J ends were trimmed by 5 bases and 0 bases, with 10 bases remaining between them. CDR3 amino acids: CSVPHPATNEKLFF. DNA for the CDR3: TGCAGCGTTCCGCACCCCGCAACTAATGAAAAACTGTTTTTT.

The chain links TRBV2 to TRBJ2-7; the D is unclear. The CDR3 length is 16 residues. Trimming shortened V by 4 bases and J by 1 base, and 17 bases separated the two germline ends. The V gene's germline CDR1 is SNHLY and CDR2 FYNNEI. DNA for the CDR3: TGTGCCAGCAGTGGGCCTGGACGGGCGCGATCCTACGAGCAGTACTTC. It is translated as CASSGPGRARSYEQYF. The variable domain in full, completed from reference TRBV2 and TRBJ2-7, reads EPEVTQTPSHQVTQMGQEVILRCVPISNHLYFYWYRQILGQKVEFLVSFYNNEISEKSEIFDDQFSVERPDGSNFTLKIRSTKLEDSAMYFCASSGPGRARSYEQYFGPGTRLTVT.

CDR3 sequence reads: CASSLDPGINYGYTF. As DNA, the CDR3 is TGCGCCAGCAGCTTGGATCCGGGGATTAACTATGGCTACACCTTC. This sequence joins TRBV5-1 and TRBJ1-2; D remains unclear. The length of the CDR3 is 15 residues. Germline V gene sequence: CDR1 SGHRS, CDR2 YFSETQ. V was cut by 0 bases and J by 1 base, with 10 bases left in between.

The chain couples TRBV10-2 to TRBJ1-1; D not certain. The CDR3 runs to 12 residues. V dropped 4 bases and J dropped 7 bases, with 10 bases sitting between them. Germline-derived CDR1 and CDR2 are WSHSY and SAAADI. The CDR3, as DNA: TGCGCCAGCAGTGTAGAGGCCATTGAAGCTTTCTTT. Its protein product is CASSVEAIEAFF.

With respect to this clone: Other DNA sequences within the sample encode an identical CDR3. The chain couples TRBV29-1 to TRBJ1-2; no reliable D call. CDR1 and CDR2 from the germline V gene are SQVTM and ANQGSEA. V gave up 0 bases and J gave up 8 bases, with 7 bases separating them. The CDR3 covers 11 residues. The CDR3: CSVEEGGGYTF. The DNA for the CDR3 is TGCAGCGTTGAAGAGGGTGGCGGCTACACCTTC.

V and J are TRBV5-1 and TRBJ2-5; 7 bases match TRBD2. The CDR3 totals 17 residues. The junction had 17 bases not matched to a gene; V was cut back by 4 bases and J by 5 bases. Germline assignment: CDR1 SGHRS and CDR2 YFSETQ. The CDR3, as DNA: TGCGCCAGCAGCCAGCCTTCGCTGGGGCGGGGGAGGGAGACCCAGTACTTC. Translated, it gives CASSQPSLGRGRETQYF.

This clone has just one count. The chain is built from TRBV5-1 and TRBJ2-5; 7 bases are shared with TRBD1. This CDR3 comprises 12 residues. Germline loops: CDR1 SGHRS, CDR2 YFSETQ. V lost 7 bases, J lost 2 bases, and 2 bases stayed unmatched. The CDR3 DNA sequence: TGCGCCAGCGGGACAGCTCAAGAGACCCAGTACTTC. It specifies CASGTAQETQYF.

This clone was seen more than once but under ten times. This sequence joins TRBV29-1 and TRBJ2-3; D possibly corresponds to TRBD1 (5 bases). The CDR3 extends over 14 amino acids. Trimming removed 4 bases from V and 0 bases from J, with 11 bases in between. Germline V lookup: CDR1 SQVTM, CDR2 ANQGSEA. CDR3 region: CSVGQRKSTDTQYF. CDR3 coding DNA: TGCAGCGTTGGACAGCGAAAAAGCACAGATACGCAGTATTTT.

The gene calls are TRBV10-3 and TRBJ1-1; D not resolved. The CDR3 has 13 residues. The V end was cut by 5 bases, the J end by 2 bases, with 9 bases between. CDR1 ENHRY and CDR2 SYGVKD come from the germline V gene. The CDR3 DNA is TGTGCCATCAGTCCCGGGGTCAACACTGAAGCTTTCTTT. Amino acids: CAISPGVNTEAFF.

CDR3 in amino acids: CASSLASRSGAFF. In nucleotides, the CDR3 is TGTGCCAGCAGCTTGGCCTCCAGGAGTGGGGCGTTCTTC. The V call is TRBV5-6, the J call TRBJ2-1; possibly TRBD1 for D (5 bases). The length of the CDR3 is 13 residues. V was trimmed by 0 bases and J by 15 bases, leaving 16 bases between them. Germline V gene sequence: CDR1 SGHDT, CDR2 YYEEEE.

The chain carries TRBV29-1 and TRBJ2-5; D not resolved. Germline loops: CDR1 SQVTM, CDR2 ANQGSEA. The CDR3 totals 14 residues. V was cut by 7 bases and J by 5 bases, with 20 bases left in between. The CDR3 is CSAQFVAEWETQYF. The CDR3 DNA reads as TGCAGCGCCCAATTTGTGGCAGAGTGGGAGACCCAGTACTTC.

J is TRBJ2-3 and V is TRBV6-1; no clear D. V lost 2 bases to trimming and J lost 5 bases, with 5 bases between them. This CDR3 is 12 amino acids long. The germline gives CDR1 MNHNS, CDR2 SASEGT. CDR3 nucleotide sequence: TGTGCCAGCAGTGAAAGAATAGATACGCAGTATTTT. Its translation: CASSERIDTQYF.

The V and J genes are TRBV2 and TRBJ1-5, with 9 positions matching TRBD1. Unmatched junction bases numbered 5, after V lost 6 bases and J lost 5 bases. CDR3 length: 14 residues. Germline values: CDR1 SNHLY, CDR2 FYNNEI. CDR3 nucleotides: TGTGCCAGCAGGCGACAGGGGGTCGATCAGCCCCAGCATTTT. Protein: CASRRQGVDQPQHF.

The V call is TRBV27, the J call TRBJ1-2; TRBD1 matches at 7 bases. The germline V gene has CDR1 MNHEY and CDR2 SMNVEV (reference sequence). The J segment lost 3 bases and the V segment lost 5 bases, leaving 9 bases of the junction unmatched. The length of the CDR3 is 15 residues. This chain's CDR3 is CASSKRQGGDYGYTF. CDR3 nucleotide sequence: TGTGCCAGCAGTAAACGACAGGGCGGCGACTATGGCTACACCTTC.

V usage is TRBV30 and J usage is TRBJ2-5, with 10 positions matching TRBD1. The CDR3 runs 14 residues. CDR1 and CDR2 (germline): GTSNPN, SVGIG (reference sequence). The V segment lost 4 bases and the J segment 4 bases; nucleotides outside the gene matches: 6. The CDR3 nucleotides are TGTGCCTGGACCGGGGACAGGGGCAGAGAGACCCAGTACTTC. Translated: CAWTGDRGRETQYF.

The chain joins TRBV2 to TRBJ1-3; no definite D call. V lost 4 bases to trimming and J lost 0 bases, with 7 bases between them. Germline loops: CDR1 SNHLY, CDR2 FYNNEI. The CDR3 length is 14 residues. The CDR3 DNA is TGTGCCAGCAGTGGACTGCTCTCTGGAAACACCATATATTTT. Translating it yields CASSGLLSGNTIYF.

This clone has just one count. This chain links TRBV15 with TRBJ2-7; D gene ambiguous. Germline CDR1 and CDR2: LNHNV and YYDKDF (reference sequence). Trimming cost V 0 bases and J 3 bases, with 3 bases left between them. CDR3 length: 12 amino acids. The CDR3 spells CATSRDLYEQYF. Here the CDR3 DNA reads TGTGCCACCAGCAGAGATCTCTACGAGCAGTACTTC.

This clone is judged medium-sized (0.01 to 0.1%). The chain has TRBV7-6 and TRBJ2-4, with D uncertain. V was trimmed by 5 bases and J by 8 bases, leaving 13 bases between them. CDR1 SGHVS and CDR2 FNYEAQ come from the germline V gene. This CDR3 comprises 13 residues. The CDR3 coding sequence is TGTGCCAGCAGCCGAGGACGACAAGACATTCAGTACTTC. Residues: CASSRGRQDIQYF.

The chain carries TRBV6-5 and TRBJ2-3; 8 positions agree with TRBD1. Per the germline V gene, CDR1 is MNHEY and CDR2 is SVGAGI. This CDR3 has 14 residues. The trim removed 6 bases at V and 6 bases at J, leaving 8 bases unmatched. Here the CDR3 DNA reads TGTGCCAGCAGGGATTACAGGGGGAGGGATACGCAGTATTTT. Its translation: CASRDYRGRDTQYF.

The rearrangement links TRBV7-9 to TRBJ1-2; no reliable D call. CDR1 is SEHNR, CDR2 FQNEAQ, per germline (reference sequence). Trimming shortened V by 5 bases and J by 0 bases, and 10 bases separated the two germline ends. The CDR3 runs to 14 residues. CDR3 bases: TGTGCCAGCAGCCCGAGCGCGGCTAACTATGGCTACACCTTC. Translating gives CASSPSAANYGYTF.

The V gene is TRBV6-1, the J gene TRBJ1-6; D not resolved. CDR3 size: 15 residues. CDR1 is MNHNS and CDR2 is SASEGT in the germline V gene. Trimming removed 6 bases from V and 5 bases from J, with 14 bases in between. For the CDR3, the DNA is TGTGCCAGCAGCGTCAGAGGACCGGATAATTCACCCCTCCACTTT. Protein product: CASSVRGPDNSPLHF.

This CDR3 reads CASSERVAGNTIYF. The CDR3 DNA follows: TGTGCCAGCAGTGAGCGAGTAGCGGGTAACACCATATATTTT. The chain carries TRBV2 and TRBJ1-3; D remains ambiguous. The CDR3 length is 14 residues. Germline V gene lookup returns CDR1 SNHLY and CDR2 FYNNEI. The V end lost 3 bases, the J end lost 7 bases, and 13 bases lay between the germline ends.

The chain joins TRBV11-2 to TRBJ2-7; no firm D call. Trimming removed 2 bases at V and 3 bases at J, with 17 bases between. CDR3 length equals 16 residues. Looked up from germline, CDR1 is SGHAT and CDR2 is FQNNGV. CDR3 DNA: TGTGCCAGCAGCTTATCGGCCGGTACGACTGTCTACGAGCAGTACTTC. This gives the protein CASSLSAGTTVYEQYF.

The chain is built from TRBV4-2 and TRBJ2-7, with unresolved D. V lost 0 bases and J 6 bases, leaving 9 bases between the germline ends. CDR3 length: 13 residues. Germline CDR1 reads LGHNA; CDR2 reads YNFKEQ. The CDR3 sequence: CASSQDRSPEQYF. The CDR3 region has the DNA TGTGCCAGCAGCCAAGATCGGAGTCCCGAGCAGTACTTC.

DNA for the CDR3: TGTGCCAGTAGTCTCCGTTCGGCTAACACTGAAGCTTTCTTT. Its protein product is CASSLRSANTEAFF. The genes are TRBV19 and TRBJ1-1, with D uncertain. The ends were cut back, 5 bases at V and 2 bases at J, with 12 bases in the middle. The germline V gene encodes CDR1 LNHDA and CDR2 SQIVND (reference sequence). There are 14 residues in the CDR3.

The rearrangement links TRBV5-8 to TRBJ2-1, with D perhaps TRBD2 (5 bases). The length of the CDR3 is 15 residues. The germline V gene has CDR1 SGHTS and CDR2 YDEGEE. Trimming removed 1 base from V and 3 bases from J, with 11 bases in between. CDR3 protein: CASSLRAGGYNEQFF. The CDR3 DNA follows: TGTGCCAGCAGCTTGAGGGCGGGCGGCTACAATGAGCAGTTCTTC.

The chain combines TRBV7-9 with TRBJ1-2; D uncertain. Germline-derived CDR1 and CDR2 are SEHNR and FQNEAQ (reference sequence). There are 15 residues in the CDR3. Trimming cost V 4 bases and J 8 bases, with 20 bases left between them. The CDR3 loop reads CASSSPAPINGGYTF. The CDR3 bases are TGTGCCAGCAGCTCACCGGCTCCTATTAACGGGGGCTACACCTTC.

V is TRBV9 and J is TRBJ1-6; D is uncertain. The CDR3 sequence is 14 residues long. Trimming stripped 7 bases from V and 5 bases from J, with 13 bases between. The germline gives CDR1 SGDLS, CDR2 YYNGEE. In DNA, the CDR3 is TGTGCCAGCGCTTATGGTAGCAATAATTCACCCCTCCACTTT. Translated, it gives CASAYGSNNSPLHF. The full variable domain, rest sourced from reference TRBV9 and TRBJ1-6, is DSGVTQTPKHLITATGQRVTLRCSPRSGDLSVYWYQQSLDQGLQFLIQYYNGEERAKGNILERFSAQQFPDLHSELNLSSLELGDSALYFCASAYGSNNSPLHFGNGTRLTVT.

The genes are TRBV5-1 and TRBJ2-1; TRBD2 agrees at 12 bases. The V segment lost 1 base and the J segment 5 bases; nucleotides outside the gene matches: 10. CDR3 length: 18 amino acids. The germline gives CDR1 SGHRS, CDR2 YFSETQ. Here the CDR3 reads CASSLRPSLAGGDNEQFF. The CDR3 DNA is TGCGCCAGCAGCTTGCGCCCTAGCCTAGCGGGGGGGGACAATGAGCAGTTCTTC.